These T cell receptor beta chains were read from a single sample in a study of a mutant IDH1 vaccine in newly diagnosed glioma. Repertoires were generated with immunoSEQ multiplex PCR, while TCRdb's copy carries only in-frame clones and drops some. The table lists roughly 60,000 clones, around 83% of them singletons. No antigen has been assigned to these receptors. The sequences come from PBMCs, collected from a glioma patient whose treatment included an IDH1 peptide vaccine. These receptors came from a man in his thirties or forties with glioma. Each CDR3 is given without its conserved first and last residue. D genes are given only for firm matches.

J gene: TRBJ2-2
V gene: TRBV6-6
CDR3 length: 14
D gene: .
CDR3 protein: ASRDGPGTNTGELF

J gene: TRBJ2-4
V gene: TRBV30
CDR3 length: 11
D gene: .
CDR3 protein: AWRGPAKNIQY

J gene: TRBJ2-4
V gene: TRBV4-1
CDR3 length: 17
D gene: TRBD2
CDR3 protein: ASSQDSLAGGPRKNIQY

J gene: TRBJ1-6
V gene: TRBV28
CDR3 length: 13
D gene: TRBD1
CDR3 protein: ASRPKLTGVSPLH

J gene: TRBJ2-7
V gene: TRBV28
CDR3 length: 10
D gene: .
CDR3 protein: ASSPTGIEQY

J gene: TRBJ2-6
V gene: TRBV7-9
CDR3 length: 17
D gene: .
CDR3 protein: ASSLVRGSSFSGANVLT

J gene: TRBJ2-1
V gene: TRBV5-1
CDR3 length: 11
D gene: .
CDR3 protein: ASSFSKGNEQF

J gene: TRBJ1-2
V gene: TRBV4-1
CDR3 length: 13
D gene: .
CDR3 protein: ASRNPPTGNYGYT

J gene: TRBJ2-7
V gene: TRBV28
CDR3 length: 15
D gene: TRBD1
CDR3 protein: ASSSQSGTVREYEQY

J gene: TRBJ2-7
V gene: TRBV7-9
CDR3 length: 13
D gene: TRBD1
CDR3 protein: ASSLFGTDSYEQY

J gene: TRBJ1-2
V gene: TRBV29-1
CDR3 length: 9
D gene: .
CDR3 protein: SSEDNYGYT

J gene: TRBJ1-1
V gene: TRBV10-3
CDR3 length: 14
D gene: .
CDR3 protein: AISEVLQGGGAEAF

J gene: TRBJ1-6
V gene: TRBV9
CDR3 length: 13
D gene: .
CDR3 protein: ASSVATGVNSPLH

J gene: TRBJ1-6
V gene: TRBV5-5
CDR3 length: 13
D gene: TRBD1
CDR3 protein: ASSPGTGDDSPLH

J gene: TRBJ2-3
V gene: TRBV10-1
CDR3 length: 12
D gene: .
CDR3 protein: ASSEGTSAGTQY

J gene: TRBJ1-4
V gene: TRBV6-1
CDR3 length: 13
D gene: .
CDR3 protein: ASSVSGGRSEKLF

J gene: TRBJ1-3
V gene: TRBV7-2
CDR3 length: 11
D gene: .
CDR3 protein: ASSFVVGYQKY

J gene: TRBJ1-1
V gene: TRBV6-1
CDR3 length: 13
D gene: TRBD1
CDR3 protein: ASSLDRDADTEAF

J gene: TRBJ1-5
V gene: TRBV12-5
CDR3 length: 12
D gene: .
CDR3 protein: ASGFGGHSQPQH

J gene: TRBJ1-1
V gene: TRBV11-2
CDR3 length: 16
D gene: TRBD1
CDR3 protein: ASSRSPGQKEMNTEAF

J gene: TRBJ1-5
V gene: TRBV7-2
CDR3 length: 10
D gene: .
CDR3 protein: ASSPTNQPQH

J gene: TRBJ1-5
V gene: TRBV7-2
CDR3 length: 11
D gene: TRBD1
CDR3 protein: ASSSDRDQPQH

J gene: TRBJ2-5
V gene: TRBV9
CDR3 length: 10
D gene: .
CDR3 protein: ASSAPGVTQY

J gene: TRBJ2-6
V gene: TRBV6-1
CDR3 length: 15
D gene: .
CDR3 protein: ASSVSGILSGANVLT

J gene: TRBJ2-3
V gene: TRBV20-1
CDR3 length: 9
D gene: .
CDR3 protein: SASLTDTQY

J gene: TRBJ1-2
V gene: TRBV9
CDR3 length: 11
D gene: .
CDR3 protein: ASSVDTSGGYT

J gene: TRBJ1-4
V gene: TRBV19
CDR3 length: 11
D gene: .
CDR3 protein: ASSILLAEKLF

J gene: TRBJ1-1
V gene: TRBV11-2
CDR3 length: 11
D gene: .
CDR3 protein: ASSNPWNTEAF

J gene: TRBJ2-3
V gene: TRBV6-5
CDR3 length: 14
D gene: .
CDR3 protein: ASSYSYKSSTDTQY

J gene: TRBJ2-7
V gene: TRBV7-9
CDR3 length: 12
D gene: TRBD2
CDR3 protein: ASSPHTSGNEQY

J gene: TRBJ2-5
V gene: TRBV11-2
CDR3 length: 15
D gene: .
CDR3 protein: ASSPGGGRGIQETQY

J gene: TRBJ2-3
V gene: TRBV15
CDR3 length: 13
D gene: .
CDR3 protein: ATSRPPGPPDTQY

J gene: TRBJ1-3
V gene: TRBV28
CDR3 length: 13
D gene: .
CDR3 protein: ASSYLLTSGNTIY

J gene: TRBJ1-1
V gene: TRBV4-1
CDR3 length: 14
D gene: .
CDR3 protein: ASSQEPQGRTTEAF

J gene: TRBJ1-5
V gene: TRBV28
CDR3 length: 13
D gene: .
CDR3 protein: ASSFKRISNQPQH

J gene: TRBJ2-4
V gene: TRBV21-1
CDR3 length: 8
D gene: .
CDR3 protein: ASSSRKEV

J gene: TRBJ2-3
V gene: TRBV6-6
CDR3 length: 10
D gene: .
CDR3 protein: ASTSGTDTQY

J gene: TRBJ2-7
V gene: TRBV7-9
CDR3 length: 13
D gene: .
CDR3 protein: ASSLAQGQGYEQY

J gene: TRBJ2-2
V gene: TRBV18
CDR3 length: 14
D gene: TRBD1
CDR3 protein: ASSLTSTGGTGELF

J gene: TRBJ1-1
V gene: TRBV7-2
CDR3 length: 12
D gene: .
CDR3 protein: ASSFRTGSTEAF

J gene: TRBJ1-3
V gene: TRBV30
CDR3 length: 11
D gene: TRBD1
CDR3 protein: ACGQGTGNTIY

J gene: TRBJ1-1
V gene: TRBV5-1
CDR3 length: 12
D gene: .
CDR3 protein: ASSLAALGTEAF

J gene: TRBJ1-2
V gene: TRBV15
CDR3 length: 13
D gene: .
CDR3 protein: ATSRDGSSGYGYT

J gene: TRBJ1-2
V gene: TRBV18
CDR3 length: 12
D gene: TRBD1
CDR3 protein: ASSLRDSGYGYT

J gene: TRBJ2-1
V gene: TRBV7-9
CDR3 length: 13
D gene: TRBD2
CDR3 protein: ASSGGRGVNNEQF